This is a list of T cell receptor beta chains from one sample in a study of cytomegalovirus exposure and HLA in healthy donors. Sequencing used immunoSEQ multiplex PCR; TCRdb keeps in-frame clones, though not all of them. The table lists some 180,000 clones, about 85% of them singletons. The sample comprised PBMCs. The receptor set was obtained from a girl aged 5 to 17 in good health and CMV-seropositive. Each CDR3 is given with its conserved first and last residue. A D gene is named only where the DNA matches it firmly. Only some rows state a clone size, as once, few, many or a class for expanded clones.

J gene: TRBJ1-4
V gene: TRBV11-2
CDR3 length: 16
D gene: -
clone size: -
CDR3 protein: CASTPVGGGGYGKLFF
CDR3 DNA: TGTGCCAGCACCCCTGTCGGGGGTGGAGGGTATGGGAAACTGTTTTTT

J gene: TRBJ2-7
V gene: TRBV6-1
CDR3 length: 14
D gene: -
clone size: -
CDR3 protein: CASSRTPSSYEQYF
CDR3 DNA: TGTGCCAGCAGTCGGACTCCGAGCTCCTACGAGCAGTACTTC

J gene: TRBJ2-1
V gene: TRBV11-3
CDR3 length: 17
D gene: -
clone size: once
CDR3 protein: CASSSERGHSIHNEQFF
CDR3 DNA: TGTGCCAGCAGCTCTGAGAGGGGACATAGTATCCACAATGAGCAGTTCTTC

J gene: TRBJ2-2
V gene: TRBV5-6
CDR3 length: 13
D gene: -
clone size: once
CDR3 protein: CASSLGSPGELFF
CDR3 DNA: TGTGCCAGCAGCTTGGGGAGTCCCGGGGAGCTGTTTTTT

J gene: TRBJ2-5
V gene: TRBV5-1
CDR3 length: 16
D gene: TRBD1
clone size: -
CDR3 protein: CASSLTRGQEGETQYF
CDR3 DNA: TGCGCCAGCAGCTTGACCCGGGGACAGGAAGGAGAGACCCAGTACTTC

J gene: TRBJ1-4
V gene: TRBV11-3
CDR3 length: 17
D gene: TRBD1
clone size: -
CDR3 protein: CARRHDREEMVSEKLFF
CDR3 DNA: TGTGCCAGGAGACATGACAGGGAGGAGATGGTAAGTGAAAAACTGTTTTTT

J gene: TRBJ2-7
V gene: TRBV11-2
CDR3 length: 15
D gene: TRBD2
clone size: once
CDR3 protein: CASSLTSGSTDEQYF
CDR3 DNA: TGTGCCAGCAGCTTGACTAGCGGGAGTACCGACGAGCAGTACTTC

J gene: TRBJ2-5
V gene: TRBV30
CDR3 length: 12
D gene: -
clone size: -
CDR3 protein: CAWSVLLETQYF
CDR3 DNA: TGTGCCTGGAGTGTACTTTTGGAGACCCAGTACTTC

J gene: TRBJ2-7
V gene: TRBV5-4
CDR3 length: 14
D gene: TRBD1
clone size: once
CDR3 protein: CASSLAGGSYEQYF
CDR3 DNA: TGTGCCAGCAGCTTAGCAGGGGGTTCCTACGAGCAGTACTTC

J gene: TRBJ2-3
V gene: TRBV6-5
CDR3 length: 16
D gene: TRBD2
clone size: few
CDR3 protein: CASSYASSGSTDTQYF
CDR3 DNA: TGTGCCAGCAGTTACGCGTCTAGCGGAAGCACAGATACGCAGTATTTT

J gene: TRBJ1-4
V gene: TRBV30
CDR3 length: 16
D gene: -
clone size: -
CDR3 protein: CAWSARTEWPNEKLFF
CDR3 DNA: TGTGCCTGGAGTGCTCGGACAGAATGGCCTAATGAAAAACTGTTTTTT

J gene: TRBJ1-3
V gene: TRBV4-1
CDR3 length: 16
D gene: -
clone size: -
CDR3 protein: CASSHSVPLSGNTIYF
CDR3 DNA: TGCGCCAGCAGCCACTCCGTACCACTCTCTGGAAACACCATATATTTT

J gene: TRBJ2-1
V gene: TRBV29-1
CDR3 length: 16
D gene: -
clone size: -
CDR3 protein: CSGQEGWGRGVYEQFF
CDR3 DNA: TGCAGCGGACAGGAAGGGTGGGGCAGGGGTGTTTACGAGCAGTTCTTC

J gene: TRBJ2-5
V gene: TRBV6-6
CDR3 length: 16
D gene: TRBD2
clone size: -
CDR3 protein: CASRRGTSVFMETQYF
CDR3 DNA: TGTGCCAGCAGAAGGGGGACTAGCGTCTTTATGGAGACCCAGTACTTC

J gene: TRBJ2-7
V gene: TRBV18
CDR3 length: 14
D gene: TRBD2
clone size: few
CDR3 protein: CASSLGLADYEQYF
CDR3 DNA: TGTGCCAGCTCACTAGGACTAGCGGACTACGAGCAGTACTTC

J gene: TRBJ2-3
V gene: TRBV7-9
CDR3 length: 15
D gene: -
clone size: -
CDR3 protein: CASSDGVMTADTQYF
CDR3 DNA: TGTGCCAGCAGCGACGGAGTAATGACAGCAGATACGCAGTATTTT

J gene: TRBJ2-3
V gene: TRBV25-1
CDR3 length: 14
D gene: TRBD2
clone size: -
CDR3 protein: CASRTSGNTDTQYF
CDR3 DNA: TGTGCCAGCAGGACTAGCGGGAACACAGATACGCAGTATTTT

J gene: TRBJ1-1
V gene: TRBV6-5
CDR3 length: 15
D gene: -
clone size: -
CDR3 protein: CASSPYGAVGTEAFF
CDR3 DNA: TGTGCCAGCAGCCCGTATGGGGCGGTCGGCACTGAAGCTTTCTTT

J gene: TRBJ2-1
V gene: TRBV10-3
CDR3 length: 16
D gene: TRBD2
clone size: -
CDR3 protein: CAISDKTSGASNEQFF
CDR3 DNA: TGTGCCATCAGTGATAAAACTAGCGGAGCCTCCAATGAGCAGTTCTTC

J gene: TRBJ2-1
V gene: TRBV7-7
CDR3 length: 13
D gene: -
clone size: -
CDR3 protein: CASSLNSFNEQFF
CDR3 DNA: TGTGCCAGCAGCTTAAACAGCTTCAATGAGCAGTTCTTC

J gene: TRBJ2-2
V gene: TRBV7-9
CDR3 length: 17
D gene: TRBD1
clone size: -
CDR3 protein: CASSLAETGANTGELFF
CDR3 DNA: TGTGCCAGCAGCTTAGCGGAGACAGGGGCGAACACCGGGGAGCTGTTTTTT